Here is one T cell receptor beta chain with its context. The antigen is not known. The data belong to a study of immune evolution from preneoplasia to lung adenocarcinoma. Each case's diagnosis was confirmed by two pathologists on H&E. TCRdb's table, derived via immunoSEQ multiplex PCR, lists solely in-frame clones and lacks some. The repertoire holds some 2,000 clones, with around 85% as singletons. V was trimmed by 2 bases and J by 3 bases, leaving 12 bases between them. Germline V gives CDR1 SGDLS, CDR2 YYNGEE. The CDR3 has 15 amino acids. Regarding the study as a whole: Later-stage lesions appeared to have more T cells, more diversity, less clonality.

The receptor was derived from a person aged 65 to 85 with lung adenocarcinoma. Material for sequencing was FFPE adjacent normal lung tissue. The chain recombines TRBV9 with TRBJ1-5; possible D gene TRBD1, 6 bases. This CDR3 reads CASSVSGGFNQPQHF. CDR3 bases: TGTGCCAGCAGCGTTTCGGGGGGCTTCAATCAGCCCCAGCATTTT.